Below are 18 T cell receptor beta chains sequenced from a single sample in a study of cytomegalovirus exposure and HLA in healthy donors. PCR involved 60 Vbeta and 13 Jbeta primers. Assay used: immunoSEQ multiplex PCR; TCRdb lists only in-frame clones, some missing. The data contain 64,000 or so clones, about 71% of them singletons. Sequenced: PBMCs. The origin of the receptors is a woman aged 45-59 years in good health and CMV-seropositive.

The chain is built from TRBV27 and TRBJ2-7, with 7 bases identical to TRBD2. Germline V gene lookup returns CDR1 MNHEY and CDR2 SMNVEV (reference sequence). V lost 6 bases and J lost 4; bases outside the gene matches: 12. The CDR3 loop spans 15 amino acids. Written as DNA, the CDR3 is TGTGCCAGCAGCCCTGGGGCGGGAGAAGGATACGAGCAGTACTTC. It specifies CASSPGAGEGYEQYF.

This rearrangement joins TRBV2 to TRBJ2-7; 9 nucleotides agree with TRBD2. The CDR3 covers 14 residues. V gave up 6 bases and J gave up 3 bases; unmatched junction bases: 6. Germline V gene sequence: CDR1 SNHLY, CDR2 FYNNEI. For the CDR3, the DNA is TGTGCCAGCAGAGGTAGACTAGCGGACTACGAGCAGTACTTC. Translated: CASRGRLADYEQYF.

V and J are TRBV27 and TRBJ2-1, with D possibly TRBD2 on 7 matching bases. Germline loops: CDR1 MNHEY, CDR2 SMNVEV (reference sequence). The ends were cut back, 1 base at V and 2 bases at J, with 9 bases in the middle. The CDR3 is made up of 15 amino acids. CDR3 in DNA: TGTGCCAGCAGTTTATGGGGGGGCCCCTACAATGAGCAGTTCTTC. Its translation is CASSLWGGPYNEQFF.

The chain recombines TRBV30 with TRBJ1-5, with 8 nucleotides matching TRBD1. With 0 bases clipped from V and 4 bases from J, the junction kept 8 bases outside the gene matches. There are 16 residues in the CDR3. Germline V gene sequence: CDR1 GTSNPN, CDR2 SVGIG (reference sequence). The CDR3 loop is CAWSVMGQVGNQPQHF. DNA for the CDR3: TGTGCCTGGAGTGTGATGGGACAGGTGGGAAATCAGCCCCAGCATTTT.

In this sample, this clone turned up a few times. The chain combines TRBV29-1 with TRBJ1-4, with D possibly matching TRBD1 (5 bases). The CDR3 covers 15 residues. Trimming stripped 6 bases from V and 5 bases from J, with 19 bases between. The V gene's germline CDR1 is SQVTM and CDR2 ANQGSEA. The CDR3 region has the DNA TGCAGCGTGGGTACGAAGGGACTGAAGAATGAAAAACTGTTTTTT. Encoded protein: CSVGTKGLKNEKLFF.

The gene calls are TRBV29-1 and TRBJ2-2; 9 bases line up with TRBD1. Trimming took 6 bases from V and 2 from J; bases not matched to a gene: 7. Germline V gene lookup returns CDR1 SQVTM and CDR2 ANQGSEA. The CDR3 contains 15 residues. The DNA for the CDR3 is TGCAGCGTACAGGGGGCAGCGATTAACACCGGGGAGCTGTTTTTT. Translated, it gives CSVQGAAINTGELFF.

CDR3 bases: TGTGCCAGCAGTGAAGTTGGGGGAGGAACTGAAGCTTTCTTT. Its protein is CASSEVGGGTEAFF. The V and J genes are TRBV6-1 and TRBJ1-1; maybe TRBD1 (5 bases). The CDR3 covers 14 residues. Germline CDR1 reads MNHNS; CDR2 reads SASEGT. The V and J ends lost 1 base and 5 bases respectively, with 11 bases between them.

The table lists this clone with a few counts. The rearrangement joins TRBV25-1 to TRBJ1-3; no clear D. This CDR3 spans 14 amino acids. The V end lost 8 bases, the J end lost 0 bases, and 11 bases lay between the germline ends. CDR1 MGHDK and CDR2 SYGVNS come from the germline V gene. In DNA form, the CDR3 reads TGTGCCAGCCAACCAATCGGCTCTGGAAACACCATATATTTT. Translated: CASQPIGSGNTIYF.

This clone came up a few times. J is TRBJ1-2 and V is TRBV27, with 8 bases fitting TRBD1. The CDR3 consists of 17 residues. The junction had 11 bases not matched to a gene; V was cut back by 2 bases and J by 3 bases. The germline V gene has CDR1 MNHEY and CDR2 SMNVEV (reference sequence). CDR3: CASSLGGQAMRYYGYTF. Here the CDR3 DNA reads TGTGCCAGCAGTTTAGGGGGACAGGCGATGCGTTACTATGGCTACACCTTC.

This clone was detected only a few times. The chain uses TRBV2 and TRBJ2-7, with TRBD1 matching 9 bases. V lost 10 bases, J lost 2 bases, and 12 bases stayed unmatched. Germline lookup yields CDR1 SNHLY and CDR2 FYNNEI. The CDR3 covers 15 residues. CDR3 region: CATTGGQRQAYEQYF. The CDR3 nucleotides read TGTGCCACCACAGGGGGCCAACGCCAAGCCTACGAGCAGTACTTC.

A few counts support this clone. The chain has TRBV30 and TRBJ2-7; D gene ambiguous. The CDR3 runs to 12 residues. V was shortened by 5 bases and J by 3 bases, with 11 bases between the two germline ends. Germline assignment: CDR1 GTSNPN and CDR2 SVGIG (reference sequence). CDR3: CAWSPSHYEQYF. In DNA, the CDR3 is TGTGCCTGGTCCCCGAGTCACTACGAGCAGTACTTC.

The chain employs TRBV27 and TRBJ2-3; D is undetermined. Germline CDR1 MNHEY, CDR2 SMNVEV (reference sequence). Trimming left V 5 bases short and J 1 base short, with 16 bases between. The CDR3 runs to 16 residues. The DNA of the CDR3 is TGTGCCAGCAGTCGCAGAGACAAGGCCGGCACAGATACGCAGTATTTT. This translates into CASSRRDKAGTDTQYF.

The V gene is TRBV5-4, the J gene TRBJ1-6, with unresolved D. This CDR3 region has 16 residues. Germline V gene lookup returns CDR1 SGHNT and CDR2 YYREEE (reference sequence). V was clipped by 4 bases and J by 4 bases, with 15 bases between them. This CDR3 is CASSVLSSQYNSPLHF. CDR3 DNA: TGTGCCAGCAGCGTCCTTAGCAGTCAGTATAATTCACCCCTCCACTTT.

The J gene is TRBJ2-5, the V gene TRBV28; D unresolved. V was shortened by 5 bases and J by 4 bases, with 11 bases between the two germline ends. The CDR3 contains 13 residues. CDR1 and CDR2 (germline): MDHEN, SYDVKM. DNA of the CDR3: TGTGCCAGCAGTGGGCAGCCACGAGAGACCCAGTACTTC. It is translated as CASSGQPRETQYF.

The V gene is TRBV5-6, the J gene TRBJ1-2, with D tentatively TRBD1 (5 bases). Germline V lookup: CDR1 SGHDT, CDR2 YYEEEE. The germline V and J ends were trimmed by 3 bases and 7 bases, with 16 bases remaining between them. The CDR3 consists of 14 residues. CDR3 nucleotide sequence: TGTGCCAGCAGCTATTGGGGGGGAACCTTTGGCTACACCTTC. It codes for CASSYWGGTFGYTF. Full variable domain (rest looked up from reference TRBV5-6 and TRBJ1-2): DAGVTQSPTHLIKTRGQQVTLRCSPKSGHDTVSWYQQALGQGPQFIFQYYEEEERQRGNFPDRFSGHQFPNYSSELNVNALLLGDSALYLCASSYWGGTFGYTFGSGTRLTVV.

The chain employs TRBV6-5 and TRBJ1-3; D perhaps matches TRBD1 (6 bases). The germline gives CDR1 MNHEY, CDR2 SVGAGI. V was trimmed by 5 bases and J by 4 bases, leaving 12 bases between them. CDR3 length equals 14 residues. CDR3 DNA: TGTGCCAGCAGTCGCGCGACAGGCGGAAACACCATATATTTT. Its translation: CASSRATGGNTIYF.

This clone was recorded once. The genes are TRBV5-1 and TRBJ2-1; perhaps TRBD1 as D (5 bases). The CDR3 covers 13 residues. The germline V gene encodes CDR1 SGHRS and CDR2 YFSETQ. Deletions cut 4 bases from V and 5 bases from J, with 10 bases between. CDR3 loop: CASSPGFDNEQFF. In DNA form, the CDR3 reads TGCGCCAGCAGCCCAGGGTTCGACAATGAGCAGTTCTTC.

This chain links TRBV30 with TRBJ2-6, with TRBD1 matching over 9 bases. The V gene's germline CDR1 is GTSNPN and CDR2 SVGIG (reference sequence). This CDR3 contains 17 residues. Trimming cost V 5 bases and J 2 bases; bases outside gene matches: 10. The DNA of the CDR3 is TGTGCCTGGGGCCACAGGGGGCGGACAGCTGGGGCCAACGTCCTGACTTTC. It codes for CAWGHRGRTAGANVLTF.